Below, 21 T cell receptor beta chains from the same sample are listed, as sequenced in a study of blood T cell repertoires in COVID-19. Generated by immunoSEQ multiplex PCR, the TCRdb table keeps only in-frame clones and is missing some. This sample carries about 150,000 clones, under 80% of them seen once, and the ten largest clones take around 4%. Sequenced: peripheral blood. The receptors were gathered from a man in his 60s with acute or convalescent COVID-19.

The J gene is TRBJ2-1, the V gene TRBV24-1; 9 positions agree with TRBD1. V shed 3 bases and J 15 bases; nucleotides not matched to a gene: 5. Germline V CDR1 and CDR2: KGHDR, SFDVKD. The CDR3 is made up of 12 amino acids. The chain's CDR3 is CATSDPGQGLFF. In DNA form, the CDR3 reads TGTGCCACCAGTGATCCGGGACAGGGTCTGTTCTTC.

The gene calls are TRBV3-1 (or the pseudogene TRBV3-2) and TRBJ2-2; TRBD2 aligns across 8 bases. V shed 1 base and J 6 bases; nucleotides not matched to a gene: 7. CDR1 and CDR2 from the germline V gene are LGHDT and YNNKEL (reference sequence). The CDR3 runs 16 residues. The CDR3: CASSQGLAPSAGELFF. For the CDR3, the DNA is TGTGCCAGCAGCCAAGGACTAGCGCCCAGCGCCGGGGAGCTGTTTTTT.

This chain connects TRBV6-5 to TRBJ2-1; D is possibly TRBD2 (6 bases). Trimming cost V 6 bases and J 9 bases, with 18 bases left between them. The CDR3 spans 14 residues. In germline, CDR1 is MNHEY, CDR2 SVGAGI. CDR3 residues: CASSLRRADGEQFF. The CDR3 nucleotides read TGTGCCAGCAGCCTAAGGAGGGCTGATGGTGAGCAGTTCTTC.

This rearrangement joins TRBV5-1 to TRBJ2-2; tentative D call: TRBD2 (5 bases). The CDR3 extends over 15 amino acids. The V gene's germline CDR1 is SGHRS and CDR2 YFSETQ. V dropped 6 bases and J dropped 4 bases, with 16 bases sitting between them. CDR3 amino acids: CASTTGIIATGELFF. The CDR3 DNA reads TGCGCCAGCACGACCGGGATAATAGCCACCGGGGAGCTGTTTTTT.

This sequence joins TRBV30 and TRBJ1-6; a weak D match, TRBD1 (6 bases). Trimming stripped 3 bases from V and 5 bases from J, with 14 bases between. Germline V gene sequence: CDR1 GTSNPN, CDR2 SVGIG (reference sequence). CDR3 length: 15 residues. In DNA, the CDR3 is TGTGCCTGGAGACAGGGTGGAACTAATAATTCACCCCTCCACTTT. It encodes CAWRQGGTNNSPLHF.

This clone was found a few times. The chain is built from TRBV6-1 and TRBJ2-3, with 9 bases lining up with TRBD2. J gave up 1 base and V 4 bases, and 0 bases lay outside the gene matches. The CDR3 contains 14 residues. In germline, CDR1 is MNHNS, CDR2 SASEGT. DNA of the CDR3: TGTGCCAGCAGTGTAGCGGGAGGCACAGATACGCAGTATTTT. It yields the protein CASSVAGGTDTQYF.

This chain connects TRBV7-9 to TRBJ1-3; TRBD1 agrees at 7 bases. The CDR3 spans 18 residues. With V trimmed by 5 bases and J by 0 bases, 13 bases remained unmatched. The germline V gene has CDR1 SEHNR and CDR2 FQNEAQ (reference sequence). CDR3 in DNA: TGTGCCAGCAGCCCAAACCTCCTGACAGGGTTCTCTGGAAACACCATATATTTT. Translation gives CASSPNLLTGFSGNTIYF.

The table lists this clone with a few counts. The chain joins TRBV7-9 to TRBJ2-3, with D maybe TRBD2 (6 bases). The CDR3 contains 12 residues. Germline loops: CDR1 SEHNR, CDR2 FQNEAQ (reference sequence). Trimming shortened V by 4 bases and J by 10 bases, and 12 bases separated the two germline ends. CDR3 nucleotide sequence: TGTGCCAGCAGCTGGTCGGGGGAGGCGCAGTATTTT. Encoded protein: CASSWSGEAQYF. The variable domain in full, with the rest retrieved from reference TRBV7-9 and TRBJ2-3, is DTGVSQNPRHKITKRGQNVTFRCDPISEHNRLYWYRQTLGQGPEFLTYFQNEAQLEKSRLLSDRFSAERPKGSFSTLEIQRTEQGDSAMYLCASSWSGEAQYFGPGTRLTVL.

CDR3 loop: CASSLAPAGGSEEQFF. The CDR3, as DNA: TGCGCCAGCAGCTTGGCGCCAGCGGGAGGTTCCGAAGAGCAGTTCTTC. V and J are TRBV5-1 and TRBJ2-1; 9 positions match TRBD2. J was trimmed by 10 bases and V by 0 bases; bases with no gene match: 11. Germline lookup yields CDR1 SGHRS and CDR2 YFSETQ. The CDR3 loop spans 16 amino acids.

The genes are TRBV28 and TRBJ1-2, with TRBD1 matching over 10 bases. CDR3 length: 16 amino acids. Looked up from germline, CDR1 is MDHEN and CDR2 is SYDVKM. J was trimmed by 3 bases and V by 5 bases; bases with no gene match: 9. The CDR3 DNA reads TGTGCCAGCAGTGCCTATTCTGGGACAGGGGACTATGGCTACACCTTC. Translated, it gives CASSAYSGTGDYGYTF.

The chain employs TRBV27 and TRBJ2-5; the match to TRBD2 covers 9 bases. The trim removed 6 bases at V and 2 bases at J, leaving 7 bases unmatched. The V gene's germline CDR1 is MNHEY and CDR2 SMNVEV (reference sequence). The CDR3 contains 15 residues. This chain's CDR3 is CASRLRTSVQETQYF. For the CDR3, the DNA is TGTGCCAGCAGATTACGGACTAGCGTGCAAGAGACCCAGTACTTC.

CDR3 nucleotides: TGTGCCAGCAACTCCAACTATGGCTACACCTTC. It codes for CASNSNYGYTF. V and J are TRBV28 and TRBJ1-2; D is unclear. This CDR3 has 11 amino acids. V dropped 7 bases and J dropped 2 bases, with 5 bases sitting between them. CDR1 MDHEN and CDR2 SYDVKM come from the germline V gene.

A few counts support this clone. The CDR3 sequence: CASTLGGPNEKLFF. The CDR3, as DNA: TGTGCCAGCACATTAGGAGGGCCTAATGAAAAACTGTTTTTT. This chain uses TRBV28 with TRBJ1-4; D is ambiguous. Germline assignment: CDR1 MDHEN and CDR2 SYDVKM. The CDR3 is 14 residues long. Deletions cut 7 bases from V and 3 bases from J, with 12 bases between.

The chain employs TRBV28 and TRBJ1-3; TRBD1 is a possible D gene (5 bases). Germline loops: CDR1 MDHEN, CDR2 SYDVKM. With 5 bases removed from V and 0 bases from J, the gap between germline ends came to 8 bases. The CDR3 spans 14 residues. The CDR3 protein is CASSQGGSGNTIYF. CDR3 nucleotide sequence: TGTGCCAGCAGTCAGGGTGGCTCTGGAAACACCATATATTTT.

The rearrangement joins TRBV3-1 (or the pseudogene TRBV3-2) to TRBJ2-1, with D possibly being TRBD2 (6 bases). This CDR3 region has 16 residues. Germline lookup yields CDR1 LGHDT and CDR2 YNNKEL (reference sequence). Trimming took 2 bases from V and 2 from J, leaving 13 bases between them. The CDR3 DNA sequence: TGTGCCAGCAGCCAAATGGGGGAGGCCACCTACAATGAGCAGTTCTTC. The encoded protein is CASSQMGEATYNEQFF.

This clone was seen ten or more times. The chain couples TRBV5-1 to TRBJ2-7; D might be TRBD2 (6 bases). The CDR3 has 11 residues. Trimming stripped 5 bases from V and 3 bases from J, with 6 bases between. The germline gives CDR1 SGHRS, CDR2 YFSETQ. The CDR3 bases are TGCGCCAGCAGGGAGGGCTACGAGCAGTACTTC. Amino acids: CASREGYEQYF.

This chain joins TRBV7-2 and TRBJ1-4; 7 bases map to TRBD1. With 5 bases clipped from V and 3 bases from J, the junction kept 6 bases outside the gene matches. Germline assignment: CDR1 SGHTA and CDR2 FQGNSA. The CDR3 has 15 amino acids. The CDR3 loop reads CASSPRQGANEKLFF. CDR3 DNA: TGTGCCAGCAGCCCCAGACAGGGTGCTAATGAAAAACTGTTTTTT.

The gene calls are TRBV6-5 and TRBJ2-7; TRBD1 agrees at 9 bases. The CDR3 loop spans 14 amino acids. The germline V gene has CDR1 MNHEY and CDR2 SVGAGI. Trimming took 10 bases from V and 2 from J; bases not matched to a gene: 9. The DNA of the CDR3 is TGTGCCACCCAGACTCACAGGGGGCCCTACGAGCAGTACTTC. Protein sequence: CATQTHRGPYEQYF.

This sequence joins TRBV10-3 and TRBJ2-5; 10 bases fit TRBD2. Looked up from germline, CDR1 is ENHRY and CDR2 is SYGVKD. After removal of 2 bases from V and 3 bases from J, the junction contained 0 bases not matched to a gene. This CDR3 comprises 14 residues. The CDR3 protein is CAISESGREETQYF. In DNA, the CDR3 is TGTGCCATCAGTGAGAGCGGGAGGGAAGAGACCCAGTACTTC.

The chain carries TRBV18 and TRBJ2-3; 7 bases map to TRBD2. Germline V gene data show CDR1 as KGHSH and CDR2 as LQKENI. V dropped 6 bases and J dropped 0; count of bases not matched to a gene: 6. CDR3 length: 15 amino acids. CDR3 amino acids: CASSYLAASTDTQYF. The CDR3 bases are TGTGCCAGCTCGTATCTAGCGGCTAGCACAGATACGCAGTATTTT. The whole variable domain, filled in from reference TRBV18 and TRBJ2-3, reads NAGVMQNPRHLVRRRGQEARLRCSPMKGHSHVYWYRQLPEEGLKFMVYLQKENIIDESGMPKERFSAEFPKEGPSILRIQQVVRGDSAAYFCASSYLAASTDTQYFGPGTRLTVL.

The gene calls are TRBV3-1 (or the pseudogene TRBV3-2) and TRBJ2-2; possible D gene TRBD1, 5 bases. This CDR3 is 15 amino acids long. Germline CDR1 LGHDT, CDR2 YNNKEL (reference sequence). With 4 bases removed from V and 0 bases from J, the gap between germline ends came to 9 bases. CDR3 bases: TGTGCCAGCAGCCTCGGACATGCGAACACCGGGGAGCTGTTTTTT. This codes for CASSLGHANTGELFF.